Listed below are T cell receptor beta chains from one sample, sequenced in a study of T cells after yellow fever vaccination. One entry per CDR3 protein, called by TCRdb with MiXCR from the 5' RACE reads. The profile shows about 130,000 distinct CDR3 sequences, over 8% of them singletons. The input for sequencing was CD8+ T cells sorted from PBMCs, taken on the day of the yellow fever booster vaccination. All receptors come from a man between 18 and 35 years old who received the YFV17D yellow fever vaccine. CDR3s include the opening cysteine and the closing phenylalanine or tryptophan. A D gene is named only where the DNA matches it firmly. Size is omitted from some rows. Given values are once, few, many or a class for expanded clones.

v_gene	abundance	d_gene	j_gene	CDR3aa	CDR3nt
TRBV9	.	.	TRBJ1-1	CASSVEGGGLNTEAFF	TGTGCCAGCAGCGTAGAAGGGGGGGGACTGAACACTGAAGCTTTCTTT
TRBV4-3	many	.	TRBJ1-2	CASSQDYGGVRGYGYTF	TGCGCCAGCAGCCAAGATTACGGGGGCGTACGCGGCTATGGCTACACCTTC
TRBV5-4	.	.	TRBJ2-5	CASSLTGTTETQYF	TGTGCCAGCAGCTTAACAGGGACGACGGAGACCCAGTACTTC
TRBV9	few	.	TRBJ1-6	CASSAAGTGNSPLHF	TGTGCCAGCAGCGCGGCGGGGACTGGGAATTCACCCCTCCACTTT
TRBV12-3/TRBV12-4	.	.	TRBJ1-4	CASSFQGSNEKLFF	TGTGCCAGCAGTTTTCAGGGATCCAATGAAAAACTGTTTTTT
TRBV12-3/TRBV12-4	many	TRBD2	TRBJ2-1	CASSPSYGGAYNEQFF	TGTGCCAGCAGCCCTAGCTACGGGGGGGCCTACAATGAGCAGTTCTTC
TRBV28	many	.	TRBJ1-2	CASSPDGNYGYTF	TGTGCCAGCAGCCCAGACGGAAACTATGGCTACACCTTC
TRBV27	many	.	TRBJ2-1	CASSLLESSYNEQFF	TGTGCCAGCAGTTTATTGGAAAGCTCCTACAATGAGCAGTTCTTC
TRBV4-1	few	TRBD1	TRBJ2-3	CASSHSDRGPTDTQYF	TGCGCCAGCAGCCATTCCGACAGGGGGCCGACAGATACGCAGTATTTT
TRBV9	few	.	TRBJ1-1	CASSVNVGTEAFF	TGTGCCAGCAGCGTGAACGTTGGGACTGAAGCTTTCTTT
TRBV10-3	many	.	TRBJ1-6	CAISDGSQDSPLHF	TGTGCCATCAGTGATGGCAGTCAAGATTCACCCCTCCACTTT
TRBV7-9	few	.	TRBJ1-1	CASSPGLRNTEAFF	TGTGCCAGCAGCCCGGGACTCCGGAACACTGAAGCTTTCTTT
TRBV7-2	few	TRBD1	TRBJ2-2	CASSLVPPTGVDTGELFF	TGTGCCAGCAGCTTAGTCCCTCCGACAGGGGTAGACACCGGGGAGCTGTTTTTT
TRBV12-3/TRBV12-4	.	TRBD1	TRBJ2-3	CASSLGQGSWDTQYF	TGTGCCAGCAGTTTGGGACAGGGGAGTTGGGATACGCAGTATTTT
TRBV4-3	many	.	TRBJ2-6	CASSQDLSSGANVLTF	TGCGCCAGCAGCCAAGATCTTAGCTCTGGGGCCAACGTCCTGACTTTC
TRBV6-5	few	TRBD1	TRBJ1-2	CASSGGTGGDYGYTF	TGTGCCAGCTCTGGGGGGACAGGGGGCGACTATGGCTACACCTTC
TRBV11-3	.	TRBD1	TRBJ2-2	CASSTDRLGQGATGELFF	TGTGCCAGCAGCACCGACCGACTAGGACAGGGGGCCACCGGGGAGCTGTTTTTT
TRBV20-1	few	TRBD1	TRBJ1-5	CSARGTGAEGGNQPQHF	TGCAGTGCTAGAGGGACAGGGGCCGAAGGTGGCAATCAGCCCCAGCATTTT
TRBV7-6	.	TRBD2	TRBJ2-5	CASSSDSSGGFQETQYF	TGTGCCAGCAGCTCAGATTCTAGCGGGGGGTTCCAAGAGACCCAGTACTTC
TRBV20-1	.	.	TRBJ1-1	CSAGTLEAFF	TGCAGTGCTGGTACTCTAGAAGCTTTCTTT
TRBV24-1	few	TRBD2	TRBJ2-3	CATSEKRGGLDTQYF	TGTGCCACCAGTGAAAAACGGGGGGGCCTAGATACGCAGTATTTT
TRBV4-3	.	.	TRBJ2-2	CASSPRESAGELFF	TGCGCCAGCAGCCCCAGGGAATCCGCCGGGGAGCTGTTTTTT
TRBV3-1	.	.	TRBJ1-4	CASSQGRRLNEKLFF	TGTGCCAGCAGCCAAGGGCGCAGGCTAAATGAAAAACTGTTTTTT
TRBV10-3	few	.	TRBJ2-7	CAISDTGYEQYF	TGTGCCATCAGTGATACAGGCTACGAGCAGTACTTC
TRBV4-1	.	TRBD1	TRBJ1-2	CASSQGLGQGPNYGYTF	TGCGCCAGCAGCCAGGGGCTCGGACAGGGGCCTAACTATGGCTACACCTTC